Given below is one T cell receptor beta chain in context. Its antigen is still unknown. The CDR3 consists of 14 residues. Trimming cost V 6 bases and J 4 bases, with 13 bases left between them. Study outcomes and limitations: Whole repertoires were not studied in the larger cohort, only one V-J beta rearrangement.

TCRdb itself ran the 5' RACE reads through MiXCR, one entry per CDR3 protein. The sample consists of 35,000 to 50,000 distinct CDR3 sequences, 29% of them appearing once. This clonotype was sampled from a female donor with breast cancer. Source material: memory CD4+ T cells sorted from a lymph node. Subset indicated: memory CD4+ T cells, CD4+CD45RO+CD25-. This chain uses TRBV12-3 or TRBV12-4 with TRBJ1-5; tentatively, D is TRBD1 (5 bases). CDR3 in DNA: TGTGCCAGCAGCCCCGGGGACCTTAATCAGCCCCAGCATTTT. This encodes CASSPGDLNQPQHF.